Presented here are 16 T cell receptor beta chains from one specimen sequenced in a study of blood T cell repertoires in COVID-19. Generated by immunoSEQ multiplex PCR, the TCRdb table keeps only in-frame clones and is missing some. Of about 120,000 clones in the sample, roughly 84% were seen once. The material sequenced was PBMCs or T cells enriched from blood (not recorded which). These receptors all stem from a woman in her 30s who had recovered from COVID-19.

This clone was seen a single time. V usage is TRBV5-8 and J usage is TRBJ2-1, with a possible D match to TRBD2 (6 bases). The CDR3 spans 15 residues. Deletions cut 0 bases from V and 10 bases from J, with 17 bases between. Germline CDR1 and CDR2: SGHTS and YDEGEE. The CDR3 DNA reads as TGTGCCAGCAGCTTGGAATGGGGGACTGCCAACGAGCAGTTCTTC. This encodes CASSLEWGTANEQFF.

In DNA form, the CDR3 reads TGTGCCAGCAGCCAAAAGAGGACAGGGGGCGGCTATGGCTACACCTTC. It translates to CASSQKRTGGGYGYTF. The chain employs TRBV11-2 and TRBJ1-2, with 11 positions matching TRBD1. Per germline, CDR1 SGHAT and CDR2 FQNNGV. V lost 5 bases, J lost 4 bases, and 9 bases stayed unmatched. This CDR3 contains 16 residues. The full variable domain, its missing parts supplied by reference TRBV11-2 and TRBJ1-2, is EAGVAQSPRYKIIEKRQSVAFWCNPISGHATLYWYQQILGQGPKLLIQFQNNGVVDDSQLPKDRFSAERLKGVDSTLKIQPAKLEDSAVYLCASSQKRTGGGYGYTFGSGTRLTVV.

The chain recombines TRBV5-4 with TRBJ1-3; D is undetermined. This CDR3 is built from 13 residues. The V gene's germline CDR1 is SGHNT and CDR2 YYREEE (reference sequence). V lost 4 bases, J lost 5 bases, and 10 bases lay in between. CDR3 protein: CASSAGERNTIYF. The CDR3 DNA sequence: TGTGCCAGCAGCGCCGGAGAGAGAAACACCATATATTTT.

V gene TRBV9 combines with J gene TRBJ1-2; weak D call: TRBD1 (5 bases). Deletions cut 0 bases from V and 5 bases from J, with 14 bases between. The CDR3 runs 15 residues. The V gene's germline CDR1 is SGDLS and CDR2 YYNGEE. In DNA, the CDR3 is TGTGCCAGCAGCGTAGGAGGTAGGGGCCCGTATGGCTACACCTTC. It specifies CASSVGGRGPYGYTF. Based on the CDR3 plus reference TRBV9 and TRBJ1-2, the full variable domain is DSGVTQTPKHLITATGQRVTLRCSPRSGDLSVYWYQQSLDQGLQFLIQYYNGEERAKGNILERFSAQQFPDLHSELNLSSLELGDSALYFCASSVGGRGPYGYTFGSGTRLTVV.

The J gene is TRBJ2-7, the V gene TRBV3-1 (or the pseudogene TRBV3-2), with TRBD2 as a possible D gene (5 bases). The CDR3 is 13 amino acids. The V gene lost 6 bases and the J gene lost 3 bases, with 12 bases spanning the gap. Germline V gene data show CDR1 as LGHDT and CDR2 as YNNKEL (reference sequence). CDR3 amino acids: CASRQTTGYEQYF. The CDR3 bases are TGTGCCAGCAGGCAGACTACCGGCTACGAGCAGTACTTC.

The rearrangement joins TRBV9 to TRBJ2-7; D may be TRBD2 (5 bases). The CDR3 has 14 residues. Germline V gives CDR1 SGDLS, CDR2 YYNGEE. Trimming removed 0 bases at V and 1 base at J, with 8 bases between. CDR3 loop: CASSVASTSYEQYF. CDR3 bases: TGTGCCAGCAGCGTAGCTAGCACGTCCTACGAGCAGTACTTC.

The chain uses TRBV6-4 and TRBJ1-2; TRBD1 aligns across 10 bases. The ends lost 0 bases at V and 8 bases at J; junction bases unmatched: 3. This CDR3 comprises 14 residues. Germline CDR1 is MRHNA and CDR2 is SNTAGT. This CDR3 is CASSDSGTGAGYTF. The CDR3 DNA reads TGTGCCAGCAGTGACTCAGGGACAGGGGCCGGCTACACCTTC.

The J gene is TRBJ2-3, the V gene TRBV14, with 11 bases fitting TRBD2. The V segment lost 4 bases and the J segment 0 bases; nucleotides outside the gene matches: 6. Germline CDR1 reads SGHDN; CDR2 reads FVKESK. The CDR3 spans 17 residues. The CDR3 spells CASSLEGLAASTDTQYF. The CDR3 DNA is TGTGCCAGCAGCCTCGAGGGACTAGCGGCTAGCACAGATACGCAGTATTTT.

This sequence joins TRBV3-1 (or the pseudogene TRBV3-2) and TRBJ1-5; a possible D gene is TRBD1 (6 bases). Trimming shortened V by 2 bases and J by 5 bases, and 22 bases separated the two germline ends. The CDR3 consists of 18 residues. In germline, CDR1 is LGHDT, CDR2 YNNKEL (reference sequence). The CDR3 bases are TGTGCCAGCAGCCAAAGGGGCAAGATACAGGGCAGAGATCAGCCCCAGCATTTT. It translates to CASSQRGKIQGRDQPQHF.

The chain is built from TRBV28 and TRBJ1-6; D unresolved. Deletions cut 10 bases from V and 7 bases from J, with 23 bases between. Germline lookup yields CDR1 MDHEN and CDR2 SYDVKM. The CDR3 runs 16 residues. The CDR3 DNA reads TGTGCCACCTATCGCGGCGGGTTGAGGCCAAATTCACCCCTCCACTTT. Its protein product is CATYRGGLRPNSPLHF. The complete variable domain, with remaining parts taken from reference TRBV28 and TRBJ1-6, reads DVKVTQSSRYLVKRTGEKVFLECVQDMDHENMFWYRQDPGLGLRLIYFSYDVKMKEKGDIPEGYSVSREKKERFSLILESASTNQTSMYLCATYRGGLRPNSPLHFGNGTRLTVT.

This clone appeared a single time. CDR3 protein: CAWSVRGGGNSVGNTIYF. CDR3 coding DNA: TGTGCCTGGAGTGTAAGGGGCGGCGGTAACTCTGTAGGAAACACCATATATTTT. V gene TRBV30 combines with J gene TRBJ1-3, with TRBD1 as a possible D gene (5 bases). CDR1 and CDR2 (germline): GTSNPN, SVGIG (reference sequence). The CDR3 loop spans 18 amino acids. V was shortened by 0 bases and J by 4 bases, with 22 bases between the two germline ends.

This sequence joins TRBV2 and TRBJ1-1, with D perhaps TRBD1 (5 bases). The V gene's germline CDR1 is SNHLY and CDR2 FYNNEI. The CDR3 length is 14 residues. V lost 4 bases to trimming and J lost 4 bases, with 13 bases between them. The CDR3 region is CASSVSGFGTEAFF. CDR3 coding DNA: TGTGCCAGCAGTGTATCAGGGTTCGGCACTGAAGCTTTCTTT.

This clone came up many times. J is TRBJ1-5 and V is TRBV28; TRBD1 matches 10 bases. The length of the CDR3 is 16 residues. The germline gives CDR1 MDHEN, CDR2 SYDVKM. Trimming removed 5 bases from V and 6 bases from J; junction bases left unmatched: 10. CDR3 coding DNA: TGTGCCAGCAGTCCGCGGGACAGGGGCGGGGGTCAGCCCCAGCATTTT. This encodes CASSPRDRGGGQPQHF.

This clone was detected only a few times. V gene TRBV7-2 combines with J gene TRBJ2-2; TRBD2 aligns across 8 bases. CDR1 is SGHTA and CDR2 is FQGNSA in the germline V gene. The CDR3 contains 15 residues. The ends lost 6 bases at V and 7 bases at J; junction bases unmatched: 10. The CDR3 coding sequence is TGTGCCAGCAGGCCAGCGGGAGTAGTAGGCGGGGAGCTGTTTTTT. Protein sequence: CASRPAGVVGGELFF.

There are a few counts of this clone. The chain combines TRBV15 with TRBJ2-5, with 12 bases that match TRBD2. The CDR3 consists of 17 residues. Germline lookup yields CDR1 LNHNV and CDR2 YYDKDF (reference sequence). J was trimmed by 2 bases and V by 1 base; bases with no gene match: 5. DNA for the CDR3: TGTGCCACCAGCAGAGGGCGAGGGACTAGCGGGCAAGAGACCCAGTACTTC. This gives the protein CATSRGRGTSGQETQYF. Full variable domain (rest looked up from reference TRBV15 and TRBJ2-5): DAMVIQNPRYQVTQFGKPVTLSCSQTLNHNVMYWYQQKSSQAPKLLFHYYDKDFNNEADTPDNFQSRRPNTSFCFLDIRSPGLGDTAMYLCATSRGRGTSGQETQYFGPGTRLLVL.

The genes are TRBV25-1 and TRBJ2-3; a possible D gene is TRBD2 (6 bases). The V and J ends lost 4 bases and 5 bases respectively, with 19 bases between them. The CDR3 sequence is 16 residues long. Germline loops: CDR1 MGHDK, CDR2 SYGVNS. CDR3: CASSGPSGAERDTQYF. The CDR3, as DNA: TGTGCCAGCAGTGGACCCTCGGGAGCAGAAAGAGATACGCAGTATTTT.